At least ten counts were recorded for the clone carrying this T cell receptor beta chain. Its antigen is not known. TCRdb fed the reads into MiXCR, producing one record per CDR3 protein. The sample shows more than 85,000 distinct CDR3 sequences, around 29% of them seen only once. The data were taken from a study of T cell repertoires in cytomegalovirus infection. Trimming took 4 bases from V and 4 from J; bases not matched to a gene: 3. CDR1 SGHTA and CDR2 FQGNSA come from the germline V gene. The CDR3 sequence is 14 residues long. Source: CD8+ T cells from cultured PBMCs, taken from culture after CMV antigen stimulation. This clonotype was obtained from a human donor in good health (CMV status not recorded). Some clones in this sample may be carry-over from other donors' samples. The chain uses TRBV7-2 and TRBJ1-2; 10 bases agree with TRBD1. The CDR3 reads CASSSTGGAYGYTF. The CDR3 nucleotides are TGTGCCAGCAGCTCGACAGGGGGCGCCTATGGCTACACCTTC.